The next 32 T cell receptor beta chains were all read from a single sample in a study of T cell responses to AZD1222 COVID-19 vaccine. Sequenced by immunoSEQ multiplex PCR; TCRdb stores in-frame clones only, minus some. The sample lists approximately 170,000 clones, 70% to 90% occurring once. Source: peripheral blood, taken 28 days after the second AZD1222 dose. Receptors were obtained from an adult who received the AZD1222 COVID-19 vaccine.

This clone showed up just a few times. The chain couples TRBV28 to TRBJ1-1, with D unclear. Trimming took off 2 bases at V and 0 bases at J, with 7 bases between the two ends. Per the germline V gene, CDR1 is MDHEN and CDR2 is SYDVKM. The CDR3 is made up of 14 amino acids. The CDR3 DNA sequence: TGTGCCAGCAGTTTAGTCACCATGAACACTGAAGCTTTCTTT. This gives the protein CASSLVTMNTEAFF.

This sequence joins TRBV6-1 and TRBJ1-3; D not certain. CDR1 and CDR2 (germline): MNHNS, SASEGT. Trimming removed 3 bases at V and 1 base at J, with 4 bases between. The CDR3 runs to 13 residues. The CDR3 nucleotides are TGTGCCAGCAGTGAGGGGTCTGGAAACACCATATATTTT. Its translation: CASSEGSGNTIYF.

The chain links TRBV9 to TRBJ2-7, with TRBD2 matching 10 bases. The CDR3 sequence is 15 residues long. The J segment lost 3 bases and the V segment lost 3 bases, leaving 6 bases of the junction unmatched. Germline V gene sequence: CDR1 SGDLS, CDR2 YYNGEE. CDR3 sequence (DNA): TGTGCCAGCAGCGCCTCACTAGCGGGATTCTACGAGCAGTACTTC. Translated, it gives CASSASLAGFYEQYF.

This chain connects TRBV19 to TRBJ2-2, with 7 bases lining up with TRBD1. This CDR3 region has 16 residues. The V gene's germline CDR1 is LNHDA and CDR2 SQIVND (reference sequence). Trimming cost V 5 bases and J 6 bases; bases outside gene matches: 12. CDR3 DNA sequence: TGTGCCAGTAGTCGGAGGACAGGCCGGGTATCCGGGGAGCTGTTTTTT. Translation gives CASSRRTGRVSGELFF.

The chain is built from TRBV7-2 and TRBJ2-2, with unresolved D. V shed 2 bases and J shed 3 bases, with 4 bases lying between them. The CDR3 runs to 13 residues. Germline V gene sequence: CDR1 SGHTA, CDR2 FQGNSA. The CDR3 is CASSLRDTGELFF. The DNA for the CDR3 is TGTGCCAGCAGCTTACGGGACACCGGGGAGCTGTTTTTT.

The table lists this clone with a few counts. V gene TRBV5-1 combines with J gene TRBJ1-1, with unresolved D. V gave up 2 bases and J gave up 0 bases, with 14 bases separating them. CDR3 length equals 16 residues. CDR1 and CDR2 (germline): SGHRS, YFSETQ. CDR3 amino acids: CASSFALRSLNTEAFF. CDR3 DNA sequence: TGCGCCAGCAGCTTCGCCCTTCGGTCCTTGAACACTGAAGCTTTCTTT.

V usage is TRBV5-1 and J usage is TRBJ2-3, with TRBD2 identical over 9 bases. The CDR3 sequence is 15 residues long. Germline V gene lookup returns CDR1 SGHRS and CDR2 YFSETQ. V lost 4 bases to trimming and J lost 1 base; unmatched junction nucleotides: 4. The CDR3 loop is CASSIVAGGTDTQYF. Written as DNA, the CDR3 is TGCGCCAGCAGCATCGTAGCGGGGGGCACAGATACGCAGTATTTT.

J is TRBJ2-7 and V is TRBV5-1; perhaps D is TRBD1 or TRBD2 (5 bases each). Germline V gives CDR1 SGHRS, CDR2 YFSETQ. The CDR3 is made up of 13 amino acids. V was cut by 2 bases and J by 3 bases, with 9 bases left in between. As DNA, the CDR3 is TGCGCCAGCAGCTTTGAGGGGTACTACGAGCAGTACTTC. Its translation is CASSFEGYYEQYF.

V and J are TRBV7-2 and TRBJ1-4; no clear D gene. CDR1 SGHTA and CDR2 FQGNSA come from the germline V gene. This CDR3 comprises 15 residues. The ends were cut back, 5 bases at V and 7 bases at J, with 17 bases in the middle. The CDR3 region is CASSREIWGTEKLFF. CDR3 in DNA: TGTGCCAGCAGCCGTGAGATTTGGGGTACTGAAAAACTGTTTTTT.

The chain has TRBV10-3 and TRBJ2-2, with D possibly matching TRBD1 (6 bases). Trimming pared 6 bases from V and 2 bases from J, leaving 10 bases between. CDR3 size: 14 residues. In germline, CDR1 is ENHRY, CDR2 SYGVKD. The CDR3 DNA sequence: TGTGCCATCAGCACAGGGTTTAACACCGGGGAGCTGTTTTTT. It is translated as CAISTGFNTGELFF.

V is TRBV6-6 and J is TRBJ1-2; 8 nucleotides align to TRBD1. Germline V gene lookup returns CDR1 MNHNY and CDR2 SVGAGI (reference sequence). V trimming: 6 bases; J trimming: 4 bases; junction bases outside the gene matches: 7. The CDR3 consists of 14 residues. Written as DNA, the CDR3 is TGTGCCAGCAGCCCGGGACAGGAACCCTATGGCTACACCTTC. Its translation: CASSPGQEPYGYTF.

CDR3: CASSPLAGTGGRNTIYF. The CDR3 DNA reads TGTGCCAGCAGCCCCCTAGCCGGGACAGGGGGTAGGAACACCATATATTTT. This chain joins TRBV9 and TRBJ1-3; 11 bases align to TRBD1. CDR3 size: 17 residues. V shed 4 bases, J shed 7 bases, and the junction held 13 bases outside the gene matches. Germline V gene lookup returns CDR1 SGDLS and CDR2 YYNGEE.

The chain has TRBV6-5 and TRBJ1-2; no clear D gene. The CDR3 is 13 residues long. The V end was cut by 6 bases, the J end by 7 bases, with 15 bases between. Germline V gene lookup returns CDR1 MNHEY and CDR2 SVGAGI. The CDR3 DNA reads TGTGCCAGCAGGGGTGCGTTGGGAGCTGGCTACACCTTC. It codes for CASRGALGAGYTF.

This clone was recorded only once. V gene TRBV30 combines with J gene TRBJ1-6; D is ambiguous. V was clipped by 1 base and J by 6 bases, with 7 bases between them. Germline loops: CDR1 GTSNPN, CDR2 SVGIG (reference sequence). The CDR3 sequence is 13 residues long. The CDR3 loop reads CAWSGTVNSPLHF. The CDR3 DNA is TGTGCCTGGAGTGGGACGGTTAATTCACCCCTCCACTTT.

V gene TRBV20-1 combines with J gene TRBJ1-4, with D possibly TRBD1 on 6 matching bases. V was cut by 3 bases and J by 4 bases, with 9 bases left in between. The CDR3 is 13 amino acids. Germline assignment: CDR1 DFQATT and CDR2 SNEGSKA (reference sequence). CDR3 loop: CSASDRFNEKLFF. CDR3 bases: TGCAGTGCTAGTGACAGGTTTAATGAAAAACTGTTTTTT.

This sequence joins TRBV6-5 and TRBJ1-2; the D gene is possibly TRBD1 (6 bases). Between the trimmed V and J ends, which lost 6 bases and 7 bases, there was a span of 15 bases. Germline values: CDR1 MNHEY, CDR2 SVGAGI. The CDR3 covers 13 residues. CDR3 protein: CASSPTRGGGYTF. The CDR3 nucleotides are TGTGCCAGCAGCCCCACGAGGGGGGGTGGCTACACCTTC.

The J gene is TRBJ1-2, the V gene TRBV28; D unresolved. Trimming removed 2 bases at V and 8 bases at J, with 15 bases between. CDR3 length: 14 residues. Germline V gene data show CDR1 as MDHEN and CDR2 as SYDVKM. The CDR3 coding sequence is TGTGCCAGCAGTTTAGACTCGGTAGTGGGAGGCTACACCTTC. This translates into CASSLDSVVGGYTF.

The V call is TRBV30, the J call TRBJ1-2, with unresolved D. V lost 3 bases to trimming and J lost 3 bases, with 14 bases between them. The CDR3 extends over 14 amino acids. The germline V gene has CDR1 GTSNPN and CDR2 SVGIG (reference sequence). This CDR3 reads CAWSSGSWDYGYTF. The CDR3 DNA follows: TGTGCCTGGAGCTCGGGATCCTGGGACTATGGCTACACCTTC.

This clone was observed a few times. This chain's CDR3 is CASSQGAGGNTGELFF. The CDR3, as DNA: TGCGCCAGCAGCCAAGGAGCGGGGGGAAACACCGGGGAGCTGTTTTTT. V is TRBV4-3 and J is TRBJ2-2; 9 positions agree with TRBD2. Per germline, CDR1 LGHNA and CDR2 YSLEER. This CDR3 comprises 16 residues. Trimming took 1 base from V and 2 from J; bases not matched to a gene: 2.

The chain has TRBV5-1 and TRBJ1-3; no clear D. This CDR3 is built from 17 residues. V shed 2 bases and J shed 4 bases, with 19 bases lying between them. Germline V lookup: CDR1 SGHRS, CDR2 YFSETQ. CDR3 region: CASSFTGAQLSGNTIYF. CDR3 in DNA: TGCGCCAGCAGCTTCACCGGAGCCCAGCTTTCCGGAAACACCATATATTTT.

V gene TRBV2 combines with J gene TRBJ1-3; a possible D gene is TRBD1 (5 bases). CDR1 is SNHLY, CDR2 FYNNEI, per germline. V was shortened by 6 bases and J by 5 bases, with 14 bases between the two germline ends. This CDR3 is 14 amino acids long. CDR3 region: CASSEDKFRNTIYF. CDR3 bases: TGTGCCAGCAGCGAGGACAAGTTCCGAAACACCATATATTTT.

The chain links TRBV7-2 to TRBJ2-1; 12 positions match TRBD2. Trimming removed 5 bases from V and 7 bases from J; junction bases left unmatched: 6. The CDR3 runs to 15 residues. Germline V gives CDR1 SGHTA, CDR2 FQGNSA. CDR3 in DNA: TGTGCCAGCAGCCCCGGGACTAGCGGGTTAAATGAGCAGTTCTTC. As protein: CASSPGTSGLNEQFF. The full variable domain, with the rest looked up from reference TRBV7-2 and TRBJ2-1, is GAGVSQSPSNKVTEKGKDVELRCDPISGHTALYWYRQSLGQGLEFLIYFQGNSAPDKSGLPSDRFSAERTGGSVSTLTIQRTQQEDSAVYLCASSPGTSGLNEQFFGPGTRLTVL.

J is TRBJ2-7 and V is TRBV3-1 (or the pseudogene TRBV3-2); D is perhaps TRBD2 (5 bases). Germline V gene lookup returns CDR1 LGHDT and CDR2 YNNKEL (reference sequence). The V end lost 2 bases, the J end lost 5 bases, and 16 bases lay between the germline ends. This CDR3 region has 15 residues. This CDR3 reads CASSQRTLRAHEQYF. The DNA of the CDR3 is TGTGCCAGCAGCCAACGGACTCTGAGGGCCCACGAGCAGTACTTC.

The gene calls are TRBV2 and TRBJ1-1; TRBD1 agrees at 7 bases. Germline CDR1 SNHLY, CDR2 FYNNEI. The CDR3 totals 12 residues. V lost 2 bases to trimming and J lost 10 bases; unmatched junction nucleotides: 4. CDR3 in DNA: TGTGCCAGCAGTGAAAGGGACAGTGGAGCTTTCTTT. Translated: CASSERDSGAFF.

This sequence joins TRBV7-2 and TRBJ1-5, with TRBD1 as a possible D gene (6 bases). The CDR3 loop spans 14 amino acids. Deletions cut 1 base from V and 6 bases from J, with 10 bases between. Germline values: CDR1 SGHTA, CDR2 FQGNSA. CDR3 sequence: CASSLVQGFQPQHF. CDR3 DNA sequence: TGTGCCAGCAGCTTAGTCCAGGGGTTTCAGCCCCAGCATTTT.

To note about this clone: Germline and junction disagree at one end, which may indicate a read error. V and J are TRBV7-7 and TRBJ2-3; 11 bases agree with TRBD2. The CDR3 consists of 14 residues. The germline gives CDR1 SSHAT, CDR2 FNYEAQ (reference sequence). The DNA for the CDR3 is TGTGCTAGCAGCCGGACTAGCGGGACAGATACGCAGTATTTT. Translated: CASSRTSGTDTQYF.

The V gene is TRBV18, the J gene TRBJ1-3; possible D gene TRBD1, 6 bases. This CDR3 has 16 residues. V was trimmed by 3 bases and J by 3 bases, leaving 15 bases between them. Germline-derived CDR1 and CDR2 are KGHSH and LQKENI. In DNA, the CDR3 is TGTGCCAGCTCACCCCTACAGGGTAATCGTGGAAACACCATATATTTT. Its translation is CASSPLQGNRGNTIYF.

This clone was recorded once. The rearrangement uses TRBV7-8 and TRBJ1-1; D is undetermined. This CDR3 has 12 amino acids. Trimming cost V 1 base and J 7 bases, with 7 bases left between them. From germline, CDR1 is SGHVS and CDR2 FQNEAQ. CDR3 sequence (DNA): TGTGCCAGCAGCTTAGAATGGGGTGAAGCTTTCTTT. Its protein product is CASSLEWGEAFF.

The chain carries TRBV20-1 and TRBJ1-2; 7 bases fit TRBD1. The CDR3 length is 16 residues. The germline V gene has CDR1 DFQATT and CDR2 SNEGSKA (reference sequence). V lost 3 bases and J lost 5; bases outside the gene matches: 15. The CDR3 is CSASLLRQGGEYGYTF. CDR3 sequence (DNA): TGCAGTGCTAGTCTACTTCGTCAGGGGGGGGAATATGGCTACACCTTC.

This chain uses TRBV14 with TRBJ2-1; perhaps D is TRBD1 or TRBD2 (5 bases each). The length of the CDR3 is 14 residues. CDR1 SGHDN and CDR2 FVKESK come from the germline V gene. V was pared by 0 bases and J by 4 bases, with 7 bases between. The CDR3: CASSQEGRYNEQFF. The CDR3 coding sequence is TGTGCCAGCAGCCAAGAGGGACGGTACAATGAGCAGTTCTTC.

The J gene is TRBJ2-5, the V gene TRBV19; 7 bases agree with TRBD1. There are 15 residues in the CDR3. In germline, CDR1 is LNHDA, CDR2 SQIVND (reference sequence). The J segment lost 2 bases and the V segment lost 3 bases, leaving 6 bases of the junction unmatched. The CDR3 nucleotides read TGTGCCAGTAGTATTCCCGGGACAGAACAAGAGACCCAGTACTTC. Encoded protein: CASSIPGTEQETQYF.

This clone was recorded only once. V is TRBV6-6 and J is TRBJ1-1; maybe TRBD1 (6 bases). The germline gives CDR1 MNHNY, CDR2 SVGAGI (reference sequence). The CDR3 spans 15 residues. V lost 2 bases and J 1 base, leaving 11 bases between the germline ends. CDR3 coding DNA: TGTGCCAGCAGTTACCGGGGACATCAGAACACTGAAGCTTTCTTT. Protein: CASSYRGHQNTEAFF.